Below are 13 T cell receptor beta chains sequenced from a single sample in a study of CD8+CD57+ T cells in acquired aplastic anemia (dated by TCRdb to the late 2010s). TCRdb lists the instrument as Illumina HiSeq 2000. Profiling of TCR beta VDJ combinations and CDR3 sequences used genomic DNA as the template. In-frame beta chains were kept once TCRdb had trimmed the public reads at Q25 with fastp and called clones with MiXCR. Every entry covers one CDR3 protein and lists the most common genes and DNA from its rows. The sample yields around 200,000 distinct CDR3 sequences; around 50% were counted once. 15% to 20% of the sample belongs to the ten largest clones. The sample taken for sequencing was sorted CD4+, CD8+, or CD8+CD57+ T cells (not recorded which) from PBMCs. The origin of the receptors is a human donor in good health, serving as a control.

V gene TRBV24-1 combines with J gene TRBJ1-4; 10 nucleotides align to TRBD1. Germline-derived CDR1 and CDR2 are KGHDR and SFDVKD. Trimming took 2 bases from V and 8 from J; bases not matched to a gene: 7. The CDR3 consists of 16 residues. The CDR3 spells CATSDSRQGAREKLFF. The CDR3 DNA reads TGTGCCACCAGTGATTCGCGACAGGGGGCAAGGGAAAAACTGTTTTTT.

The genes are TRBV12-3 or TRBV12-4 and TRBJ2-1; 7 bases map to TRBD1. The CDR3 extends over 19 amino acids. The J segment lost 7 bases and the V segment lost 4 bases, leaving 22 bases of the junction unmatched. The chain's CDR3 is CASSSTPHDRDNYRNEQFF. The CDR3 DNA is TGTGCCAGCAGTTCAACCCCCCACGACAGGGATAATTACAGGAATGAGCAGTTCTTC.

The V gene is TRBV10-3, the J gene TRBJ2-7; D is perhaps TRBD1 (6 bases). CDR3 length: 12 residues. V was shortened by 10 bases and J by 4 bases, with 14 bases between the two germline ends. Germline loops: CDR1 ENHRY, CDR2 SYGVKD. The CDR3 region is CATMGQGYEQYF. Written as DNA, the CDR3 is TGTGCCACCATGGGACAAGGGTACGAGCAGTACTTC.

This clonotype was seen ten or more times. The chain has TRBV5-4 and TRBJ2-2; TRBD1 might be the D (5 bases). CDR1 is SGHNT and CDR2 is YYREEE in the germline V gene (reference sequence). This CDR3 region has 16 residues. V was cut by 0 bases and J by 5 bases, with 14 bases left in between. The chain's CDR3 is CASSLAATETTGELFF. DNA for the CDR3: TGTGCCAGCAGCTTGGCCGCGACAGAAACTACCGGGGAGCTGTTTTTT. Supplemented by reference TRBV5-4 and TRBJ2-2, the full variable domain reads ETGVTQSPTHLIKTRGQQVTLRCSSQSGHNTVSWYQQALGQGPQFIFQYYREEENGRGNFPPRFSGLQFPNYSSELNVNALELDDSALYLCASSLAATETTGELFFGEGSRLTVL.

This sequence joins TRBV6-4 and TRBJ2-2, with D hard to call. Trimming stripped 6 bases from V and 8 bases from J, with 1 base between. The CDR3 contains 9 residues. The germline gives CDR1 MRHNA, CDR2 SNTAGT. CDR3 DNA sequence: TGTGCCAGCAGAGGGGAGCTGTTTTTT. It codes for CASRGELFF.

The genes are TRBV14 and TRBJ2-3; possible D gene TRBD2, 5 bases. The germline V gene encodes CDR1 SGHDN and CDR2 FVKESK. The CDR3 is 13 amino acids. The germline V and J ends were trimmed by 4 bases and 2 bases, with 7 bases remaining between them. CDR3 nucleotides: TGTGCCAGCAGCCTACTAGTCACAGATACGCAGTATTTT. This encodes CASSLLVTDTQYF. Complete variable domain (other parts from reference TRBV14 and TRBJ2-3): EAGVTQFPSHSVIEKGQTVTLRCDPISGHDNLYWYRRVMGKEIKFLLHFVKESKQDESGMPNNRFLAERTGGTYSTLKVQPAELEDSGVYFCASSLLVTDTQYFGPGTRLTVL.

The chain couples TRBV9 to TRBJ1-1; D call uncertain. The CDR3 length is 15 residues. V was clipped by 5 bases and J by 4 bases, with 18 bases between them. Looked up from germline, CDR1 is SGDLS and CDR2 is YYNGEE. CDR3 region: CASSAGRGRATEAFF. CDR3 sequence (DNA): TGTGCCAGCAGTGCCGGTCGTGGGAGGGCCACTGAAGCTTTCTTT.

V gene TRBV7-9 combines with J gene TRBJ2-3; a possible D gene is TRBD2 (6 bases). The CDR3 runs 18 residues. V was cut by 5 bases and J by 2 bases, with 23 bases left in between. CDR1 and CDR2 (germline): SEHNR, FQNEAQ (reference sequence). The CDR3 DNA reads TGTGCCAGCAGCGTAGTCCCCCGGGGGACTTCCTACACAGATACGCAGTATTTT. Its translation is CASSVVPRGTSYTDTQYF.

CDR3 protein: CASRGQGGSEAFF. The DNA for the CDR3 is TGTGCCAGCAGGGGACAGGGGGGGTCTGAAGCTTTCTTT. The chain combines TRBV28 with TRBJ1-1; 11 nucleotides align to TRBD1. After removal of 6 bases from V and 6 bases from J, the junction contained 3 bases not matched to a gene. The CDR3 covers 13 residues. CDR1 MDHEN and CDR2 SYDVKM come from the germline V gene. The full variable domain, its missing parts supplied by reference TRBV28 and TRBJ1-1, is DVKVTQSSRYLVKRTGEKVFLECVQDMDHENMFWYRQDPGLGLRLIYFSYDVKMKEKGDIPEGYSVSREKKERFSLILESASTNQTSMYLCASRGQGGSEAFFGQGTRLTVV.

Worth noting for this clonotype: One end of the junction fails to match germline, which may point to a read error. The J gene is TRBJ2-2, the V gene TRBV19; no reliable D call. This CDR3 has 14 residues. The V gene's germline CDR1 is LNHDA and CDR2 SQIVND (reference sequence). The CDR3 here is CASSTAGNTVELVF. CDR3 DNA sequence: TGTGCCAGTAGTACGGCCGGTAACACCGTGGAGCTGGTTTTT.

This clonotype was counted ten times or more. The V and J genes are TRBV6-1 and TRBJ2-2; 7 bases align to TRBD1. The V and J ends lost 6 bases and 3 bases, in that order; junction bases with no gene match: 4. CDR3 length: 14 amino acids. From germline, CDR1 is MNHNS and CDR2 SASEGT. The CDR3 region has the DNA TGTGCCAGCAGAGGGGGCGCGGACACCGGGGAGCTGTTTTTT. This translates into CASRGGADTGELFF.

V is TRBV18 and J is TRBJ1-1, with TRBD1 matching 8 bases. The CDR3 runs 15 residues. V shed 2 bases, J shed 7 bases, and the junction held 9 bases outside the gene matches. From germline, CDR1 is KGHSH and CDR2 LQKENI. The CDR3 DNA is TGTGCCAGCTCACCATCTAATACAGGGGGAATTGAAGCTTTCTTT. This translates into CASSPSNTGGIEAFF.

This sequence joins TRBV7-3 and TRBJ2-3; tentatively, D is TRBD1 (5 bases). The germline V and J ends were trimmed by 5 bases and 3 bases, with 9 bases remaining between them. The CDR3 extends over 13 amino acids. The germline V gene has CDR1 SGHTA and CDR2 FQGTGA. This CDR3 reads CASSQRTTDTQYF. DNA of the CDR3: TGTGCCAGCAGCCAAAGGACAACAGATACGCAGTATTTT.